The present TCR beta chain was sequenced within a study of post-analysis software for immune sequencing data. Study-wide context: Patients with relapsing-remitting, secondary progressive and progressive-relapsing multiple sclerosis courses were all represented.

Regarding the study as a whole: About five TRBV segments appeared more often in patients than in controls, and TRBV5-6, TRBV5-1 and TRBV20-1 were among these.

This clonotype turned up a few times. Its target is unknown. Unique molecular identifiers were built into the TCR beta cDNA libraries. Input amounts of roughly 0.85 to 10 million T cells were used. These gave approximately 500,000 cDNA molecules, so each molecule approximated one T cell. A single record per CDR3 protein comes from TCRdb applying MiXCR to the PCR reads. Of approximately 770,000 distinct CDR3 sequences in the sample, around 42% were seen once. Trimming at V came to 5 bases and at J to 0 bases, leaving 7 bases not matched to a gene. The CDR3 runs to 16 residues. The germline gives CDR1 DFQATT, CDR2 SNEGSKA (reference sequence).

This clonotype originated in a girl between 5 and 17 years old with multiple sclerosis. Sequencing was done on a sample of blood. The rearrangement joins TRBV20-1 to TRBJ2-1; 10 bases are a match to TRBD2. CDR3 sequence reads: CSAQASGSTSYNEQFF. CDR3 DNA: TGCAGTGCTCAGGCTAGCGGGAGCACCTCCTACAATGAGCAGTTCTTC.